What follows are 18 T cell receptor beta chains derived from one specimen sequenced in a study of blood T cell repertoires in COVID-19. Using immunoSEQ multiplex PCR, the repertoire was profiled, and TCRdb retains in-frame clones only, with some absent. Of some 150,000 clones listed, about nine tenths are singletons. The sequencing input was peripheral blood. The receptors were sampled from a woman aged 45-60 years with acute or convalescent COVID-19.

This sequence joins TRBV9 and TRBJ1-2; D may be TRBD1 (6 bases). The V gene lost 4 bases and the J gene lost 3 bases, with 10 bases spanning the gap. Germline lookup yields CDR1 SGDLS and CDR2 YYNGEE. The CDR3 has 13 residues. Here the CDR3 reads CASSLDSDYGYTF. The CDR3 coding sequence is TGTGCCAGCAGCTTGGACAGTGACTATGGCTACACCTTC. Full variable domain (missing parts from reference TRBV9 and TRBJ1-2): DSGVTQTPKHLITATGQRVTLRCSPRSGDLSVYWYQQSLDQGLQFLIQYYNGEERAKGNILERFSAQQFPDLHSELNLSSLELGDSALYFCASSLDSDYGYTFGSGTRLTVV.

V gene TRBV4-3 combines with J gene TRBJ2-5; a possible D gene is TRBD1 (6 bases). The CDR3 consists of 15 residues. CDR1 is LGHNA, CDR2 YSLEER, per germline. V was pared by 3 bases and J by 2 bases, with 13 bases between. The chain's CDR3 is CASSQVQGTQETQYF. CDR3 in DNA: TGCGCCAGCAGCCAGGTACAGGGTACGCAAGAGACCCAGTACTTC.

This chain joins TRBV30 and TRBJ2-1; 7 bases map to TRBD2. Germline CDR1 reads GTSNPN; CDR2 reads SVGIG (reference sequence). V dropped 4 bases and J dropped 8; count of bases not matched to a gene: 8. This CDR3 is 13 amino acids long. The CDR3 loop is CAWTGLGSHEQFF. The DNA of the CDR3 is TGTGCCTGGACCGGACTAGGGTCACATGAGCAGTTCTTC.

The rearrangement links TRBV10-3 to TRBJ2-5; the match to TRBD1 covers 8 bases. This CDR3 is 15 amino acids long. Germline V CDR1 and CDR2: ENHRY, SYGVKD. V trimming: 0 bases; J trimming: 5 bases; junction bases outside the gene matches: 5. CDR3 sequence: CAISESRTGLETQYF. CDR3 DNA: TGTGCCATCAGTGAGTCCAGGACAGGGCTCGAGACCCAGTACTTC.

There are a few counts of this clone. The chain uses TRBV28 and TRBJ1-2, with D perhaps matching TRBD1 (6 bases). CDR1 and CDR2 (germline): MDHEN, SYDVKM. V gave up 3 bases and J gave up 4 bases, with 18 bases separating them. This CDR3 comprises 16 residues. CDR3: CASSFPRGGSGYGYTF. CDR3 nucleotide sequence: TGTGCCAGCAGTTTTCCCCGGGGGGGCAGCGGCTATGGCTACACCTTC.

J is TRBJ1-1 and V is TRBV7-9, with 10 bases aligning to TRBD1. Trimming took 5 bases from V and 5 from J; bases not matched to a gene: 11. CDR3 length equals 16 residues. CDR1 SEHNR and CDR2 FQNEAQ come from the germline V gene (reference sequence). CDR3 sequence reads: CASSPPTGGVYTEAFF. The DNA of the CDR3 is TGTGCCAGCAGCCCGCCGACAGGGGGCGTTTATACTGAAGCTTTCTTT.

The chain recombines TRBV6-5 with TRBJ1-6; 7 bases agree with TRBD1. The V and J ends lost 6 bases and 6 bases, in that order; junction bases with no gene match: 5. Germline V CDR1 and CDR2: MNHEY, SVGAGI. CDR3 length equals 14 residues. The CDR3 coding sequence is TGTGCCAGCAGGGACAACAGGGGTAATTCACCCCTCCACTTT. It yields the protein CASRDNRGNSPLHF.

This chain links TRBV19 with TRBJ1-3; D is possibly TRBD1 (5 bases). Germline-derived CDR1 and CDR2 are LNHDA and SQIVND (reference sequence). CDR3 length equals 15 residues. Trimming pared 7 bases from V and 1 base from J, leaving 14 bases between. CDR3 region: CASTDGGSSGNTIYF. The CDR3 coding sequence is TGTGCCAGTACCGATGGGGGGTCTTCTGGAAACACCATATATTTT.

The chain is built from TRBV5-1 and TRBJ2-2; no definite D call. Germline CDR1 SGHRS, CDR2 YFSETQ. V lost 0 bases and J lost 4, with 10 bases in between. The CDR3 loop spans 15 amino acids. Written as DNA, the CDR3 is TGCGCCAGCAGCTTGGGACACGTAGGCACCGGGGAGCTGTTTTTT. Its protein product is CASSLGHVGTGELFF.

V is TRBV19 and J is TRBJ1-2; D remains unclear. The CDR3 extends over 14 amino acids. Germline CDR1 is LNHDA and CDR2 is SQIVND (reference sequence). V lost 7 bases and J lost 4, with 16 bases in between. CDR3 in amino acids: CASTGMTDVYGYTF. The DNA for the CDR3 is TGTGCCAGTACGGGTATGACCGACGTCTATGGCTACACCTTC.

The chain has TRBV7-2 and TRBJ2-7; 9 bases align to TRBD1. CDR3 length: 14 amino acids. Trimming removed 3 bases from V and 7 bases from J; junction bases left unmatched: 7. The germline V gene encodes CDR1 SGHTA and CDR2 FQGNSA. Here the CDR3 reads CASSLNRGLREQYF. As DNA, the CDR3 is TGTGCCAGCAGCTTGAACAGGGGGCTGAGGGAGCAGTACTTC.

The chain recombines TRBV18 with TRBJ1-5, with 8 bases lining up with TRBD1. The CDR3 consists of 16 residues. Unmatched junction bases numbered 3, after V lost 1 base and J lost 1 base. Germline CDR1 KGHSH, CDR2 LQKENI. For the CDR3, the DNA is TGTGCCAGCTCACCACAACAGGGGGGGAGCAATCAGCCCCAGCATTTT. This gives the protein CASSPQQGGSNQPQHF.

The chain carries TRBV6-2 or TRBV6-3 and TRBJ2-7, with a weak D call TRBD2 (6 bases). Trimming took off 2 bases at V and 1 base at J, with 9 bases between the two ends. The CDR3 loop spans 14 amino acids. Germline V gene sequence: CDR1 MNHEY, CDR2 SVGEGT. The CDR3, as DNA: TGTGCCAGCAGTTACGAACGGGGGTCCTACGAGCAGTACTTC. Translating it yields CASSYERGSYEQYF.

This chain connects TRBV11-2 to TRBJ2-2, with D maybe TRBD1 (5 bases). This CDR3 has 13 residues. The germline V gene encodes CDR1 SGHAT and CDR2 FQNNGV. Trimming took 4 bases from V and 4 from J, leaving 7 bases between them. The CDR3: CASSSQGTGELFF. The CDR3 DNA sequence: TGTGCCAGCAGCTCCCAGGGCACCGGGGAGCTGTTTTTT.

This chain joins TRBV6-2 or TRBV6-3 and TRBJ2-7; 12 nucleotides agree with TRBD2. The CDR3 length is 18 residues. With 2 bases clipped from V and 0 bases from J, the junction kept 8 bases outside the gene matches. The germline gives CDR1 MNHEY, CDR2 SVGEGT. CDR3 protein: CASSYPGTSGYSSYEQYF. In DNA, the CDR3 is TGTGCCAGCAGTTACCCGGGGACTAGCGGGTATAGCTCCTACGAGCAGTACTTC.

V gene TRBV19 combines with J gene TRBJ2-7; 7 bases map to TRBD2. V dropped 6 bases and J dropped 0; count of bases not matched to a gene: 11. This CDR3 has 16 residues. Germline V gene lookup returns CDR1 LNHDA and CDR2 SQIVND (reference sequence). The CDR3 nucleotides are TGTGCCAGTAGGAGGGCGGGAGAGGGAAGCTCCTACGAGCAGTACTTC. Translation gives CASRRAGEGSSYEQYF.

The rearrangement uses TRBV11-2 and TRBJ1-4; D may be TRBD1 (6 bases). The CDR3 extends over 15 amino acids. Trimming left V 1 base short and J 7 bases short, with 13 bases between. Germline loops: CDR1 SGHAT, CDR2 FQNNGV. As DNA, the CDR3 is TGTGCCAGCAGCTTAGGCAGGGGCCTTAGTGAAAAACTGTTTTTT. It specifies CASSLGRGLSEKLFF. The whole variable domain, remainder taken from reference TRBV11-2 and TRBJ1-4, is EAGVAQSPRYKIIEKRQSVAFWCNPISGHATLYWYQQILGQGPKLLIQFQNNGVVDDSQLPKDRFSAERLKGVDSTLKIQPAKLEDSAVYLCASSLGRGLSEKLFFGSGTQLSVL.

The chain uses TRBV6-5 and TRBJ1-1, with D perhaps TRBD1 (5 bases). V was cut by 4 bases and J by 5 bases, with 14 bases left in between. The CDR3 length is 14 residues. Germline CDR1 is MNHEY and CDR2 is SVGAGI. The CDR3 DNA reads TGTGCCAGCAGTTGGGGGGTAGGGAAAACTGAAGCTTTCTTT. Amino acids: CASSWGVGKTEAFF.